These 21 T cell receptor beta chains were sequenced from one sample in a study of regulatory T cells in long-lasting Graves disease. Noted time point: newly diagnosed GD, antithyroid drugs for less than 3 months. Preparation of the TCR library used RNA extracted from PBMCs. Library construction for TCR beta used iRepertoire HTBI primers and Arm-PCR of CDR3 regions. TCRdb independently ran MiXCR on the multiplex PCR reads; one entry per CDR3 protein. The sample gives roughly 440,000 distinct CDR3 sequences, less than 20% of which show up once; around a quarter is in the top ten. The sample was also linked to a second study, of T cells in Graves' hyperthyroidism and ophthalmopathy.

Sequenced here: peripheral blood mononuclear cells (PBMCs), sampled at new diagnosis, from a patient treated with antithyroid drugs. These receptors were collected from a woman aged 18-29 years with Graves disease.

The chain couples TRBV29-1 to TRBJ1-1; perhaps TRBD1 as D (6 bases). Germline V gives CDR1 SQVTM, CDR2 ANQGSEA. V was shortened by 4 bases and J by 2 bases, with 17 bases between the two germline ends. This CDR3 comprises 15 residues. The CDR3, as DNA: TGCAGCGTTGTCCCCCCCGAACAGGGAAACACTGAAGCTTTCTTT. Its protein is CSVVPPEQGNTEAFF.

This clonotype was seen many times. CDR3 DNA: TGTGCCAGCATAGTGGACAGACTCGATAGCAATCAGCCCCAGCATTTT. It encodes CASIVDRLDSNQPQHF. The chain joins TRBV2 to TRBJ1-5, with D tentatively TRBD1 (6 bases). V lost 7 bases and J lost 0, with 16 bases in between. This CDR3 is built from 16 residues. Germline V gene data show CDR1 as SNHLY and CDR2 as FYNNEI.

The chain combines TRBV18 with TRBJ2-5; a weak D match, TRBD2 (6 bases). The germline CDR1 and CDR2 sequences are KGHSH and LQKENI. V lost 1 base to trimming and J lost 5 bases, with 14 bases between them. The CDR3 consists of 15 residues. Written as DNA, the CDR3 is TGTGCCAGCTCACCACTCGACCGGAGGGTGGAGACCCAGTACTTC. It encodes CASSPLDRRVETQYF.

Only a few counts were recorded for this clonotype. A clone one base away is much larger, so this may be a read error. The chain recombines TRBV28 with TRBJ2-1; D gene unclear. Near its end, the DNA agrees better with TRBJ2-5, so the J call may be wrong. Germline V lookup: CDR1 MDHEN, CDR2 SYDVKM. CDR3 length: 15 residues. This chain's CDR3 is CACSPLFPREETQYF. DNA for the CDR3: TGTGCCTGCAGCCCCTTGTTCCCTAGGGAAGAGACCCAGTACTTC.

This clonotype was detected a few times. The chain uses TRBV5-1 and TRBJ2-6, with a possible D match to TRBD1 (6 bases). Trimming removed 0 bases from V and 4 bases from J, with 20 bases in between. The CDR3 is 19 amino acids. Germline lookup yields CDR1 SGHRS and CDR2 YFSETQ. This CDR3 reads CASSLGMGTLGSGANVLTF. The DNA of the CDR3 is TGCGCCAGCAGCTTGGGAATGGGGACACTAGGATCAGGGGCCAACGTCCTGACTTTC.

This clonotype came up a few times. The chain recombines TRBV11-3 with TRBJ2-5, with a possible D match to TRBD1 (6 bases). CDR1 and CDR2 (germline): SGHNT, YENEEA. Deletions cut 1 base from V and 4 bases from J, with 22 bases between. The CDR3 is made up of 18 amino acids. CDR3: CASSLAGRGRYYRETQYF. The CDR3 coding sequence is TGTGCCAGCAGCTTAGCGGGCAGGGGTCGGTATTATCGAGAGACCCAGTACTTC.

This clonotype showed up many times. V gene TRBV27 combines with J gene TRBJ2-7; D tentatively reads TRBD1 or TRBD2 (5 bases each). CDR3 length: 15 amino acids. CDR1 MNHEY and CDR2 SMNVEV come from the germline V gene (reference sequence). The V and J ends lost 3 bases and 0 bases respectively, with 12 bases between them. The CDR3 reads CASSLDGASSYEQYF. The CDR3 DNA follows: TGTGCCAGCAGTTTGGACGGGGCTAGCTCCTACGAGCAGTACTTC.

V is TRBV5-1 and J is TRBJ2-1; D unclear. The J call is doubtful: the DNA matches TRBJ2-7 better. The germline CDR1 and CDR2 sequences are SGHRS and YFSETQ. The CDR3 sequence is 13 residues long. CDR3 loop: CASSLGASNEQYF. CDR3 bases: TGCGCCAGCAGCTTGGGGGCCTCCAATGAGCAGTACTTC.

This clonotype was counted many times. V and J are TRBV11-2 and TRBJ2-5; D unclear. Between the trimmed V and J ends, which lost 4 bases and 1 base, there was a span of 10 bases. This CDR3 region has 14 residues. CDR1 and CDR2 from the germline V gene are SGHAT and FQNNGV. Here the CDR3 reads CASSSLSGQETQYF. The CDR3 coding sequence is TGTGCCAGCAGCTCTTTGTCAGGCCAAGAGACCCAGTACTTC.

This clonotype has only one observation. The V and J genes are TRBV7-2 and TRBJ2-5, with D tentatively TRBD1 (5 bases). V lost 1 base to trimming and J lost 7 bases, with 10 bases between them. From germline, CDR1 is SGHTA and CDR2 FQGNSA. The CDR3 consists of 13 residues. DNA for the CDR3: TGTGCCAGCAGCTTAGGGGGCCAGGGGACCCAGTACTTC. This translates into CASSLGGQGTQYF.

This clonotype has ten or more counts. This chain joins TRBV12-3 or TRBV12-4 and TRBJ2-4; TRBD1 aligns across 7 bases. J gave up 4 bases and V 7 bases, and 4 bases lay outside the gene matches. This CDR3 has 13 residues. CDR3 loop: CASTPDRKNIQYF. The CDR3 nucleotides read TGTGCCAGCACCCCGGACAGGAAAAACATTCAGTACTTC.

The chain carries TRBV7-8 and TRBJ2-2; D remains unclear. Germline V CDR1 and CDR2: SGHVS, FQNEAQ. The CDR3 totals 16 residues. V dropped 2 bases and J dropped 5 bases, with 15 bases sitting between them. CDR3 region: CASSLSRWDITGELFF. The DNA for the CDR3 is TGTGCCAGCAGCTTAAGTCGATGGGATATTACCGGGGAGCTGTTTTTT.

This clonotype appeared many times. The CDR3 here is CASSLSVDRSYEQYF. The DNA for the CDR3 is TGTGCCAGCAGTCTAAGTGTTGACAGGAGTTACGAGCAGTACTTC. The V gene is TRBV27, the J gene TRBJ2-7; a weak D match, TRBD1 (6 bases). Germline V lookup: CDR1 MNHEY, CDR2 SMNVEV (reference sequence). This CDR3 comprises 15 residues. The V gene lost 5 bases and the J gene lost 4 bases, with 18 bases spanning the gap.

This clonotype was found a few times. J is TRBJ2-5 and V is TRBV19; D is uncertain. Trimming pared 3 bases from V and 2 bases from J, leaving 13 bases between. Germline V gives CDR1 LNHDA, CDR2 SQIVND (reference sequence). The CDR3 covers 15 residues. CDR3 DNA: TGTGCCAGTAGTATTACCGCCGGAGTGCAAGAGACCCAGTACTTC. Protein product: CASSITAGVQETQYF.

The V and J genes are TRBV28 and TRBJ1-2; 7 nucleotides match TRBD1. The CDR3 is 15 residues long. V lost 6 bases, J lost 7 bases, and 14 bases stayed unmatched. CDR1 and CDR2 from the germline V gene are MDHEN and SYDVKM. In nucleotides, the CDR3 is TGTGCCAGCAGCTGGGCGGGGGACAGTCGGAGTGGCTACACCTTC. It is translated as CASSWAGDSRSGYTF.

This clonotype appeared many times. The V call is TRBV7-2, the J call TRBJ2-1, with D perhaps TRBD1 or TRBD2 (5 bases each). V lost 5 bases and J lost 13, with 15 bases in between. Germline V gives CDR1 SGHTA, CDR2 FQGNSA. The CDR3 sequence is 12 residues long. The CDR3 DNA is TGTGCCAGCAGCCCCCATCAGGGAGCTCAGTTCTTC. Translation: CASSPHQGAQFF.

The chain combines TRBV2 with TRBJ2-3, with 12 bases identical to TRBD2. Trimming took 4 bases from V and 1 from J; bases not matched to a gene: 15. The germline CDR1 and CDR2 sequences are SNHLY and FYNNEI. The CDR3 sequence is 20 residues long. The CDR3 coding sequence is TGTGCCAGCAGTGCCCCGGAAGGGCTAGCGGGAGGGGTGGGCACAGATACGCAGTATTTT. It is translated as CASSAPEGLAGGVGTDTQYF.

On this clonotype: With a much larger clone just one base away, this may be a read error. The rearrangement links TRBV6-2 or TRBV6-3 to TRBJ2-1; possibly TRBD1 for D (5 bases). The CDR3 consists of 13 residues. Germline V gene data show CDR1 as MNHEY and CDR2 as SVGEGT. CDR3 loop: CAGSEGARGEQFF. The DNA of the CDR3 is TGTGCCGGCAGTGAAGGGGCTCGAGGTGAGCAGTTCTTC.

This clonotype was counted only a few times. The chain recombines TRBV20-1 with TRBJ2-3, with 13 positions matching TRBD2. J was trimmed by 6 bases and V by 6 bases; bases with no gene match: 9. In germline, CDR1 is DFQATT, CDR2 SNEGSKA (reference sequence). CDR3 length equals 15 residues. Here the CDR3 reads CSAAPGLAGSDTQYF. The CDR3 bases are TGCAGTGCAGCACCGGGACTAGCGGGATCGGATACGCAGTATTTT.

This clonotype was seen only a few times. The chain has TRBV27 and TRBJ1-6; D not certain. This CDR3 has 13 residues. Between the trimmed V and J ends, which lost 2 bases and 14 bases, there was a span of 13 bases. Looked up from germline, CDR1 is MNHEY and CDR2 is SMNVEV (reference sequence). The CDR3 sequence is CASSLQKTRTLHF. As DNA, the CDR3 is TGTGCCAGCAGTTTACAAAAGACGAGGACCCTCCACTTT.

This clonotype was seen only a few times. The rearrangement links TRBV30 to TRBJ2-1, with 13 bases lining up with TRBD2. CDR1 and CDR2 (germline): GTSNPN, SVGIG (reference sequence). V was pared by 0 bases and J by 9 bases, with 11 bases of the junction left unmatched. The CDR3 is 17 amino acids. CDR3 sequence (DNA): TGTGCCTGGAGTGTACCCCCAGGACTAGCGGGAGAGGGTGAGCAGTTCTTC. Protein: CAWSVPPGLAGEGEQFF.